This TCR beta chain comes out of a study of control samples from healthy donors and cancer patients. Assay used: immunoSEQ multiplex PCR; TCRdb lists only in-frame clones, some missing. The sample consists of 130,000 to 150,000 clones, around 86% of them appearing once. The CDR3 is 14 amino acids. CDR1 SGHVS and CDR2 FQNEAQ come from the germline V gene. V shed 4 bases, J shed 4 bases, and the junction held 2 bases outside the gene matches. Sequencing input: blood. This chain joins TRBV7-8 and TRBJ2-7, with 12 bases matching TRBD2. This sequence originates from a man aged 25-45 years in good health. CDR3 loop: CASSSTSGRYEQYF. The CDR3, as DNA: TGTGCCAGCAGCTCAACTAGCGGGAGGTACGAGCAGTACTTC.